The rows below give T cell receptor beta chains drawn from one sample of a study of blood T cell repertoires in COVID-19. Method: immunoSEQ multiplex PCR; TCRdb's copy keeps in-frame clones and lacks some. The data show fewer than 400,000 clones, over 70% seen once. The sample comprised PBMCs or T cells enriched from blood (not recorded which). These TCRs come from a man aged 25-40 years who had recovered from COVID-19. Both conserved end residues are part of each CDR3. The D gene is left open where the match is weak. Where a row states a size, it is once, few, many or the class of an expanded clone; other rows omit it.

abundance	v_gene	d_gene	j_gene	CDR3nt	CDR3aa
NA	TRBV28	NA	TRBJ2-6	TGTGCCAGCAGTTTGAGGGAGAATGGGGCCAACGTCCTGACTTTC	CASSLRENGANVLTF
NA	TRBV19	TRBD2	TRBJ2-3	TGTGCCAGTAGTGCAAAGCGGGGAAGAGATACGCAGTATTTT	CASSAKRGRDTQYF
NA	TRBV7-2	TRBD2	TRBJ2-1	TGTGCCAGCAGCTTAGTTCGCGGGGGGGACTACAATGAGCAGTTCTTC	CASSLVRGGDYNEQFF
NA	TRBV2	TRBD2	TRBJ2-1	TGTGCCAGCACTAAGGACCAGCGGGGCCCGGGCTCCTACAATGAGCAGTTCTTC	CASTKDQRGPGSYNEQFF
NA	TRBV30	TRBD1	TRBJ1-2	TGTGCCTGGAGTGTAAGGCCAGGGGGCGGTGGCTACACCTTC	CAWSVRPGGGGYTF
NA	TRBV5-1	TRBD2	TRBJ2-3	TGCGCCAGCAGCTCGTCTCTAGCGGGGATCACAGATACGCAGTATTTT	CASSSSLAGITDTQYF
NA	TRBV27	TRBD2	TRBJ2-1	TGTGCCAGCGCAGGACTAGCGTACAATGAGCAGTTCTTC	CASAGLAYNEQFF
NA	TRBV5-4	TRBD1	TRBJ1-5	TGTGCCAGCAGCTTCGACAGGGAATTAGGGCCCCAGCATTTT	CASSFDRELGPQHF
few	TRBV7-9	TRBD2	TRBJ2-3	TGTGCCAGCAGCTCTACCGGGGGGGAGAGCACAGATACGCAGTATTTT	CASSSTGGESTDTQYF
NA	TRBV28	NA	TRBJ1-5	TGTGCCAGCAGTCGGAGGACCGGGGGCAATCAGCCCCAGCATTTT	CASSRRTGGNQPQHF
NA	TRBV9	TRBD1	TRBJ1-3	TGTGCCAGCAGCCCCCGACAGGGAGTATACGGAAACACCATATATTTT	CASSPRQGVYGNTIYF
NA	TRBV29-1	NA	TRBJ1-5	TGCAGCGTTGCTACAGGGTTTCTCGGCAATCAGCCCCAGCATTTT	CSVATGFLGNQPQHF
NA	TRBV6-5	NA	TRBJ1-2	TGTGCCAGCAGTTACTCGTCCCCTCTGCGTGTCTATGGCTACACCTTC	CASSYSSPLRVYGYTF
NA	TRBV5-4	TRBD1	TRBJ2-2	TGTGCCAGCAGTCAACAGGGGGCGAGCACCGGGGAGCTGTTTTTT	CASSQQGASTGELFF
once	TRBV28	TRBD1	TRBJ2-5	TGTGCCAGCAGTTTATCGACAGGGGAAGAGACCCAGTACTTC	CASSLSTGEETQYF
once	TRBV27	TRBD1	TRBJ1-1	TGTGCCAGCACCGGACAGGGGCACACTGAAGCTTTCTTT	CASTGQGHTEAFF
NA	TRBV12-5	NA	TRBJ1-2	TGTGCTAGTGGTGCCGGACAGCACTATGGCTACACCTTC	CASGAGQHYGYTF
NA	TRBV11-1	TRBD2	TRBJ2-3	TGTGCCAGCAGCTTAAATAGCGGGGGGACAGATACGCAGTATTTT	CASSLNSGGTDTQYF
once	TRBV27	NA	TRBJ2-7	TGTGCCAGCAGTTTGCAGGGTCGGACCTACGAGCAGTACTTC	CASSLQGRTYEQYF
NA	TRBV9	TRBD2	TRBJ2-5	TGTGCCAGCAGCCCGTGGGGAGCGGGGGTTGTGGAGACCCAGTACTTC	CASSPWGAGVVETQYF
NA	TRBV30	NA	TRBJ1-5	TGTGCCTGGACTGGGGGAGGCGGTCAGCCCCAGCATTTT	CAWTGGGGQPQHF
NA	TRBV7-9	NA	TRBJ2-2	TGTGCCAGCAGCCCAGGGAACACCGGGGAGCTGTTTTTT	CASSPGNTGELFF
NA	TRBV18	TRBD1	TRBJ2-1	TGTGCCAGCTCACCACCTTCGGGACAGGGTTCCAATGAGCAGTTCTTC	CASSPPSGQGSNEQFF
once	TRBV23-1	TRBD2	TRBJ2-1	TGCGCCAGCACGGGTCGGGGGGGGCCAAACAATGAGCAGTTCTTC	CASTGRGGPNNEQFF
once	TRBV5-1	TRBD2	TRBJ2-1	TGCGCCAGCAGCTTTGATAGCGGGGGCTACAATGAGCAGTTCTTC	CASSFDSGGYNEQFF
NA	TRBV5-1	NA	TRBJ1-1	TGCGCCAGCAGCTTGGCTTTGGGAGGGAGAACTGAAGCTTTCTTT	CASSLALGGRTEAFF
NA	TRBV5-6	TRBD1	TRBJ2-7	TGTGCCAGCAGCCCCAACAGGGGTTCCTACGAGCAGTACTTC	CASSPNRGSYEQYF
NA	TRBV27	NA	TRBJ2-7	TGTGCCAGCAGTTTAAATCGGGGAGACCTTATTGGCGAGCAGTACTTC	CASSLNRGDLIGEQYF
NA	TRBV6-5	NA	TRBJ2-5	TGTGCCAGCAGTTACTCACTAGCCCAAGAGACCCAGTACTTC	CASSYSLAQETQYF
NA	TRBV18	NA	TRBJ2-6	TGTGCCAGCTCACCAAGGAACAGGGACCTCTCTGGGGCCAACGTCCTGACTTTC	CASSPRNRDLSGANVLTF
NA	TRBV28	NA	TRBJ1-2	TGTGCCAGCACCCCCAGCGGCGGAGGGCTCTATGGCTACACCTTC	CASTPSGGGLYGYTF